This T cell receptor (beta chain) stems from a study of shared clonotypes between healthy human individuals. Findings of the study overall: Among the subsets, naive ones generally showed larger estimated richness than memory ones.

The germline CDR1 and CDR2 sequences are SEHNR and FQNEAQ (reference sequence). The CDR3 runs 15 residues. The protocol was immunoSEQ multiplex PCR, while the TCRdb copy is restricted to in-frame clones and leaves out a portion. Of around 180,000 clones listed, over 80% are singletons. On this clone: What it recognizes is unknown.

The chain links TRBV7-9 to TRBJ2-5; TRBD2 matches 11 bases. With the DNA end fitting TRBJ2-7 better, the J assignment may be wrong. Sample: naive CD4+ T cells sorted from blood. Subset in this sample: CD45RA+ positively selected. This TCR was recovered from a woman aged 25 to 39 in good health. CDR3: CASSFTSGSYHEQYF. The CDR3 coding sequence is TGTGCCAGCAGCTTTACTAGCGGGAGTTATCACGAGCAGTACTTC.